These T cell receptor beta chains were read from a single sample in a study of STAT5B mutations in CD4+ large granular lymphocyte leukemia. Clones were sequenced by immunoSEQ multiplex PCR, and TCRdb holds only the in-frame ones, with some missing. The table includes roughly 30,000 clones, around 80% detected once. The specimen sequenced was CD4+ T cells from blood buffy coats. These receptors all stem from a human donor in good health. The CDR3 runs from the conserved cysteine through the conserved F or W. A D gene is named only where the DNA matches it firmly. Part of the rows lack a size; the others show once, few, many or a class for expanded clones.

once TRBJ1-2 TRBV15 TRBD1 TGTGCCACCAGCCTAGGGGGCTCTGGCTACACCTTC CATSLGGSGYTF
. TRBJ2-3 TRBV27 . TGTGCCAGCAGTCTAGGCTGGTCCGGGGACACAGATACGCAGTATTTT CASSLGWSGDTDTQYF
. TRBJ2-2 TRBV7-6 TRBD2 TGTGCCAGCAGCTTGGGACTAGCGGGGGGATTGGGCACCGGGGAGCTGTTTTTT CASSLGLAGGLGTGELFF
once TRBJ2-1 TRBV5-1 . TGCGCCAGCAGCCCGCGGTTAGACAATGAGCAGTTCTTC CASSPRLDNEQFF
. TRBJ1-2 TRBV9 . TGTGCCAGCAGCCCCGAGGGGCTCAACTATGGCTACACCTTC CASSPEGLNYGYTF
. TRBJ1-6 TRBV9 . TGTGCCAGCAGCGTAGCGGGGGCTAATTCACCCCTCCACTTT CASSVAGANSPLHF
. TRBJ2-2 TRBV7-8 TRBD1 TGTGCCAGCAGCTTAGGGGTAGGGACAGCCACCGGGGAGCTGTTTTTT CASSLGVGTATGELFF
. TRBJ2-1 TRBV2 . TGTGCCAGCAGTGTAGGGGGACTCAGCTCCTACAATGAGCAGTTCTTC CASSVGGLSSYNEQFF
medium-sized TRBJ1-1 TRBV9 . TGTGCCAGCAGCGTAGGTGTTACATCGAGTGAAGCTTTCTTT CASSVGVTSSEAFF
few TRBJ2-4 TRBV4-3 TRBD2 TGCGCCAGCAGCCAAACGACTAGCGGGCTAGCCAAAAACATTCAGTACTTC CASSQTTSGLAKNIQYF
. TRBJ2-7 TRBV6-5 TRBD1 TGTGCCAGCAGACCGGGACAGGGATCCTACGAGCAGTACTTC CASRPGQGSYEQYF
once TRBJ2-4 TRBV30 . TGTGCCTGGAGTGTTGGTAGCGTCGGTCACATTCAGTACTTC CAWSVGSVGHIQYF
. TRBJ2-5 TRBV5-1 TRBD1 TGCGCCAGCAGCTTGGAGGGGACAGGGCAAGAGACCCAGTACTTC CASSLEGTGQETQYF
. TRBJ1-2 TRBV6-1 . TGTGCCAGCAGTGAGGCCCCCATGGGTACCTATGGCTACACCTTC CASSEAPMGTYGYTF
. TRBJ1-5 TRBV7-2 . TGTGCCAGCAGCTTAGGGGTAAGAACAGGGACGGACCTTTTAGAATTT CASSLGVRTGTDLLEF
. TRBJ1-4 TRBV19 . TGTGCCAGTAGGGACAGACCTAATGAAAAACTGTTTTTT CASRDRPNEKLFF
. TRBJ2-1 TRBV11-2 TRBD2 TGTGCCAGCTGTATAACTAGCGGTGGGAATGAGCAGTTCTTC CASCITSGGNEQFF
. TRBJ2-5 TRBV6-5 . TGTGCCAGCAGTGGGACGCAGGGGCTGGAGACCCAGTACTTC CASSGTQGLETQYF
few TRBJ1-2 TRBV19 TRBD1 TGTGCCAGTAACTCAAGGGGGCTGGATGGCTACACCTTC CASNSRGLDGYTF
. TRBJ1-4 TRBV11-2 TRBD1 TGTGCCAGCAGCTTTAGTTCAGGGGGCTTGGAAAAACTGTTTTTT CASSFSSGGLEKLFF
once TRBJ1-4 TRBV7-6 . TGTGCCAGCAGCTTAGGGGCAGGGAGAGCAACTAATGAAAAACTGTTTTTT CASSLGAGRATNEKLFF
once TRBJ1-2 TRBV5-5 . TGTGCCAGCAGCAGGGACACGGGCTACACCTTC CASSRDTGYTF
. TRBJ1-2 TRBV28 . TGTGCCAGCAGCTTGGGGACTCGGGGCTACACCTTC CASSLGTRGYTF
. TRBJ2-1 TRBV4-3 TRBD2 TGCGCCAGCAGCCAAGATCGCGGGACTAGCGTGTTCTTC CASSQDRGTSVFF
once TRBJ1-3 TRBV11-1 . TGTGCCAGCAGCTACGTCGGAAGCCTCTCTGGAAACACCATATATTTT CASSYVGSLSGNTIYF
. TRBJ1-3 TRBV7-9 TRBD1 TGTGCCAGCAGCTTAGAACAGGGGCGGCGTGGAAACACCATATATTTT CASSLEQGRRGNTIYF
. TRBJ2-3 TRBV5-1 TRBD2 TGCGCCAGCAGCCGTCTAGCGGGAGTTCAAGATACGCAGTATTTT CASSRLAGVQDTQYF
. TRBJ2-1 TRBV21-1 . TGTGCCAGCACCCACAATGAGCAGTTCTTC CASTHNEQFF
. TRBJ1-4 TRBV10-2 . TGCGCCAGCAGTCTTATGCCGGGAGTTGAGGGTGAAAAACTGTTTTTT CASSLMPGVEGEKLFF